This TCR beta chain was identified in a study of CD8 T cells in ankylosing spondylitis. Study-wide points: Earlier reports found some motif variants in synovial fluid and blood in reactive arthritis.

This clonotype has more than one count but fewer than ten. What it recognizes is unknown. A single record per CDR3 protein comes from TCRdb applying MiXCR to the 5' RACE reads. The sample lists roughly 260,000 distinct CDR3 sequences, about 19% occurring once. Germline V gene data show CDR1 as KGHDR and CDR2 as SFDVKD. The CDR3 extends over 16 amino acids. With 5 bases clipped from V and 3 bases from J, the junction kept 7 bases outside the gene matches. This TCR was recovered from a male donor with ankylosing spondylitis or in good health (not recorded which). The sequencing sample was made of blood, either unsorted or a sorted T cell fraction (not recorded which). V and J are TRBV24-1 and TRBJ2-2; 8 positions agree with TRBD1. The CDR3 loop reads CATSGTGSQHTGELFF. In nucleotides, the CDR3 is TGTGCCACCAGTGGGACAGGGTCTCAACACACCGGGGAGCTGTTTTTT.